This T cell receptor (beta chain) derives from a study of cytomegalovirus exposure and HLA in healthy donors. Study background: Counted in an early data release were approximately 85 million unique TCRs from HLA-typed donors.

Study results and limitations: According to reports, the classifier identified cytomegalovirus status with high specificity and sensitivity.

Comment on this clone: Its matching antigen is unknown.

The PCR used 60 Vbeta and 13 Jbeta primers. Repertoires were generated with immunoSEQ multiplex PCR, while TCRdb's copy carries only in-frame clones and drops some. The sample has 65,000 to 70,000 clones; roughly nine tenths are singletons. The sample consisted of PBMCs. This TCR derives from a woman aged 30 to 39 in good health and CMV-seropositive.

The CDR3 sequence is CASSSGLAGARGIDTQYF. The CDR3 region has the DNA TGCGCCAGCAGCTCCGGTTTAGCGGGAGCGCGGGGGATAGATACGCAGTATTTT. This rearrangement joins TRBV5-1 to TRBJ2-3; 9 nucleotides line up with TRBD2. Germline CDR1 and CDR2: SGHRS and YFSETQ. V lost 3 bases to trimming and J lost 5 bases; unmatched junction nucleotides: 16. The CDR3 runs to 18 residues.